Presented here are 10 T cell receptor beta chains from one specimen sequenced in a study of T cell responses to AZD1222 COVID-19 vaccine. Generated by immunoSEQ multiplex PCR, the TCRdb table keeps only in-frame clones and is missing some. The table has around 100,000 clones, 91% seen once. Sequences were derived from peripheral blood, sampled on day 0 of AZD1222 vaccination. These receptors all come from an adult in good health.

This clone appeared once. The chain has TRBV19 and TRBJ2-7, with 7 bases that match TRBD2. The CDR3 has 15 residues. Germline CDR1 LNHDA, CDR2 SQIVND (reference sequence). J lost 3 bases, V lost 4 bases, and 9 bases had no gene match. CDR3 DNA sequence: TGTGCCAGTAGTACCGTCAGCGGGAACTTCTACGAGCAGTACTTC. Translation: CASSTVSGNFYEQYF.

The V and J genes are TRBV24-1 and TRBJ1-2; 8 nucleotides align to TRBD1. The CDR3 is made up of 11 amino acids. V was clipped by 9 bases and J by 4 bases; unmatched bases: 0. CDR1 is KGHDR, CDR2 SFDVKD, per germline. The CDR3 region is CATGQGYGYTF. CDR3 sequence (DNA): TGTGCCACCGGACAGGGCTATGGCTACACCTTC.

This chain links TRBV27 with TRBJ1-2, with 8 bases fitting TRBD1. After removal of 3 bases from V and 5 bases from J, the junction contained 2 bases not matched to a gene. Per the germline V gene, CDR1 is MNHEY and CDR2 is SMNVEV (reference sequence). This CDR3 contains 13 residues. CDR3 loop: CASSFGQGYGYTF. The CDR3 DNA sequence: TGTGCCAGCAGTTTCGGACAGGGTTATGGCTACACCTTC.

The CDR3 DNA reads TGTGCCACCAGTGATTCTGAGTATCCTCGGGAGACCCAGTACTTC. Translated, it gives CATSDSEYPRETQYF. The rearrangement links TRBV24-1 to TRBJ2-5, with D unresolved. The V end lost 2 bases, the J end lost 5 bases, and 14 bases lay between the germline ends. CDR3 length: 15 residues. Germline V CDR1 and CDR2: KGHDR, SFDVKD.

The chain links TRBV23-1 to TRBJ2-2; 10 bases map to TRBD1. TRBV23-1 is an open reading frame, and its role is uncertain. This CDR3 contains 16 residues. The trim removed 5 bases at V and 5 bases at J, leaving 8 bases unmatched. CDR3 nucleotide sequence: TGCGCCAGCAGTTCCTTCCGGGACAGGGGAACCGGGGAGCTGTTTTTT. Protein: CASSSFRDRGTGELFF.

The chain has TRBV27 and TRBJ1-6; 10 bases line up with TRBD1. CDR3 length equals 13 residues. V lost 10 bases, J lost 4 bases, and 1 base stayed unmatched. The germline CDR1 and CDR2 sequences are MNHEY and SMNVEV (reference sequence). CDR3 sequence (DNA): TGTGCCATGGGACAGGGGTATAATTCACCCCTCCACTTT. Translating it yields CAMGQGYNSPLHF.

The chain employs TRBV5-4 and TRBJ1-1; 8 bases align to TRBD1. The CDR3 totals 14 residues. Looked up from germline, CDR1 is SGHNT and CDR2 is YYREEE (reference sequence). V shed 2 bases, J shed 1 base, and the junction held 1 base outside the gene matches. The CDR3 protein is CASSFGQGNTEAFF. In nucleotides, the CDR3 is TGTGCCAGCAGCTTCGGACAGGGGAACACTGAAGCTTTCTTT.

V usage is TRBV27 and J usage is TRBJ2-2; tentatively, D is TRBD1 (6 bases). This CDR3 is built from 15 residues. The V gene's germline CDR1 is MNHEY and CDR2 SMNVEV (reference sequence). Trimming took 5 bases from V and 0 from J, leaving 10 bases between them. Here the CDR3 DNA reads TGTGCCAGCAGTCCGGGACACACGAACACCGGGGAGCTGTTTTTT. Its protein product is CASSPGHTNTGELFF.

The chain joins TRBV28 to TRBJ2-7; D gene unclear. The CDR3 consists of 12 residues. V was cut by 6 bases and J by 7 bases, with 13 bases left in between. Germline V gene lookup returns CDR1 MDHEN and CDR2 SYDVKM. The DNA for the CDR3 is TGTGCCAGCAGCCCATTCCTAGGGGAGCAGTACTTC. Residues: CASSPFLGEQYF.

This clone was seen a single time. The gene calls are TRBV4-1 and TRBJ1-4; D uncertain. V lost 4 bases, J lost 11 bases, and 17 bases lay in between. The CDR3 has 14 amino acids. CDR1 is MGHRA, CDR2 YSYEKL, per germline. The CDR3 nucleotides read TGCGCCAGCAGCCTCGGGGAGGGTCAAGATAAACTGTTTTTT. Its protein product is CASSLGEGQDKLFF.